This TCR beta chain derives from a study of blood T cell repertoires in COVID-19 (dated by TCRdb to the early 2020s). Context from the whole study: Samples covering the acute and convalescent phases of COVID-19 were provided by collaborators in the United States, Italy and Spain. The material from the prospective study consisted of cDNA or gDNA derived from T cells, B-cell-depleted T cells, or PBMCs. The dataset comprised deeply sampled blood TCRbeta repertoires from subjects exposed to, actively infected with, or recovered from COVID-19. The repertoires were released in a freely available public database meant as a resource for research on the immune response to SARS-CoV-2. Samples came from the ongoing ImmuneRACE study (first 160 participants) plus 1,254 subjects from 6 global collaborators. Nearly every sample came with metadata listing a de-identified subject ID, COVID-19 status, age in years and sex. Where available, HLA class I and class II types were obtained from metadata supplied by the sample provider rather than from assay-based typing.

TCRbeta CDR3 regions were amplified from genomic DNA using the immunoSEQ Assay, a bias-controlled multiplex PCR. The original pipeline was this. Within the assay, amplification of reference gene primers was used to estimate how many nucleated cells each sample contained. To quantify the absolute abundance of each unique TCRbeta CDR3 rearrangement, sequence reads were collapsed and filtered. For each sample, productive Simpson clonality was calculated as the square root of Simpson's diversity index over productive rearrangements. In its TCRdb copy, this immuneACCESS table keeps in-frame sequences only and misses some clones. Where compared with another copy, unresolved V genes explain less than half of these, and the others have no known cause. The V and J calls and clone size are taken from that table; D and trimming were inferred from the DNA. This sample is represented by tens of thousands of clones; around 68% of them were singletons. The biggest ten clones account for approximately 9% of the sample.

To note about this clone: The target of this receptor is not known. No base qualities exist here, and no much larger clone lies one base off it.

The germline V gene encodes CDR1 SEHNR and CDR2 FQNEAQ (reference sequence). The CDR3 measures 12 amino acids from cysteine to phenylalanine. The sequence is cut down to CDR3 DNA, 36 bases in frame from base 1. Relative to germline, V is missing 1 base and J is missing 9 bases, with 0 bases of the junction outside any gene match. Broad study findings and their caveats: Clinical and demographic metadata were provided uncurated, with the amount varying by source and participant.

The collaborating institutions used their own protocols to collect whole blood in K2EDTA tubes. Collaborator samples were shipped for TCRbeta analysis as frozen whole blood, isolated PBMCs, or DNA extracted from either sample type. The V and J segments used are TRBV7-9 and TRBJ2-1; the junction holds 7 bases that match TRBD2. The sample was peripheral blood. The clonotype was recovered from a woman aged 65 to 85 with acute or convalescent COVID-19. The CDR3 is CASSLVAGEQFF. The nucleotide sequence is given as TGTGCCAGCAGCTTAGTAGCGGGTGAGCAGTTCTTC.